This is a list of T cell receptor beta chains from one sample in a study of cytomegalovirus exposure and HLA in healthy donors. TCRdb's copy holds only in-frame clones and misses some; the assay was immunoSEQ multiplex PCR. The sample lists roughly 99,000 clones; over 60% were seen once. The sequenced material came from PBMCs. All receptors derive from a male donor in good health and CMV-seronegative. Both conserved end residues are part of each CDR3. D genes are given only for firm matches. The listing skips clone size in some rows; elsewhere it reads once, few, many or a size class.

j_call v_call clone_size d_call cdr3_nt cdr3_aa
TRBJ2-2 TRBV5-6 once - TGTGCCAGCAGCTTGGCACAGCAAACCGGGGAGCTGTTTTTT CASSLAQQTGELFF
TRBJ2-5 TRBV5-6 - - TGTGCCAGCAGCTCGGGGCCAAGGGGGTACCAAGAGACCCAGTACTTC CASSSGPRGYQETQYF
TRBJ2-7 TRBV5-6 - TRBD2 TGTGCCAGCAGCTTGGGTGATAGCGGGGGAAGGGGCCACGAGCAGTACTTC CASSLGDSGGRGHEQYF
TRBJ2-2 TRBV19 - TRBD1 TGTGCCAGTAGGATGACAGGGTATATCACCGGGGAGCTGTTTTTT CASRMTGYITGELFF
TRBJ1-2 TRBV7-8 - TRBD1 TGTGCCAGCAGCGAGGACCGGACAGGCCTCTATGGCTACACCTTC CASSEDRTGLYGYTF
TRBJ2-3 TRBV6-1 - TRBD2 TGTGCCAGCGGAGAACTAGCGGGCGGCACAGATACGCAGTATTTT CASGELAGGTDTQYF
TRBJ2-2 TRBV27 - - TGTGCCAGCAGTTTATCCGGGGGTAGGGAGCAGTTTTTT CASSLSGGREQFF
TRBJ1-1 TRBV5-1 once TRBD1 TGCGCCAGCAGCTTGGACAGGGGCCTGAACACTGAAGCTTTCTTT CASSLDRGLNTEAFF
TRBJ2-4 TRBV4-1 - - TGCGCCAGCAGCCAAGATCCGGGGACTTCAAACATTCAGTACTTC CASSQDPGTSNIQYF
TRBJ2-1 TRBV6-6 - TRBD1 TGTGCCAGCAGAGAGACAGGGGATGAGCAGTTCTTC CASRETGDEQFF
TRBJ2-1 TRBV7-2 - - TGTGCCAGCAGGGAGGTCACAGCTTTCTATGAGCAGTTCTTC CASREVTAFYEQFF
TRBJ1-5 TRBV10-1 - - TGCGCCAGCAGTGAGCATTCGGATCAGCCCCAGCATTTT CASSEHSDQPQHF
TRBJ2-3 TRBV9 - TRBD2 TGTGCCAGCAGCGTCAACCTTCTAGCGGGGGACACAGATACGCAGTATTTT CASSVNLLAGDTDTQYF
TRBJ2-7 TRBV9 - TRBD1 TGTGCCAGCAGCGTAGAACCGGGGACAGGGCTTCTTCAGTACTTC CASSVEPGTGLLQYF
TRBJ1-2 TRBV29-1 few - TGCAGCGCCGCGGGCCCTAACTATGGCTACACCTTC CSAAGPNYGYTF
TRBJ2-1 TRBV27 - - TGTGCCAGCAGTTTAGGTAGCTCAAATGAGCAGTTCTTC CASSLGSSNEQFF
TRBJ2-3 TRBV7-2 few - TGTGCCAGCAGCCGCGTAACCGCCTCAGATACGCAGTATTTT CASSRVTASDTQYF
TRBJ1-5 TRBV10-3 - TRBD1 TGTGCCATCAGTGACTTGGACAGGGAAGACCAGCCCCAGCATTTT CAISDLDREDQPQHF
TRBJ2-3 TRBV18 - - TGTGCCAGCTCACCACGCGAAGGGGGGGACGCAGATACGCAGTATTTT CASSPREGGDADTQYF
TRBJ2-7 TRBV2 - TRBD1 TGTGCCAGCAGTGGGACAGGCGGCGAGCAGTACTTC CASSGTGGEQYF
TRBJ1-2 TRBV25-1 - - TGTGCCAGCAGTGAATTCGCCAGGGAAAGTGATGGCTACACCTTC CASSEFARESDGYTF
TRBJ1-1 TRBV19 - TRBD1 TGTGCCAGTAGTATAGATGGACAGGGAGGGACTGAAGCTTTCTTT CASSIDGQGGTEAFF
TRBJ2-7 TRBV27 - TRBD2 TGTGCCAGCAGCCCCTCTAGGGGAGCGGGATTGCTGGACGAGCAGTACTTC CASSPSRGAGLLDEQYF
TRBJ1-5 TRBV6-1 - TRBD1 TGTGCCAGCAGGGGGACAGGGGGCGGCAATCAGCCCCAGCATTTT CASRGTGGGNQPQHF
TRBJ2-7 TRBV7-9 - - TGTGCCAGCAGCTTAGGACTTGGGTTCTCCGAGCAGTACTTC CASSLGLGFSEQYF
TRBJ1-1 TRBV6-5 few - TGTGCCAGCAGTTCCCCCCTGGAGACTGAAGCTTTCTTT CASSSPLETEAFF
TRBJ2-6 TRBV29-1 - - TGCAGCGTTGTATCCGATAGAGGGGGGGCCAACGTCCTGACTTTC CSVVSDRGGANVLTF
TRBJ2-7 TRBV30 once - TGTGCCTGGAGCAGCGGGCCCTACGAGCAGTACTTC CAWSSGPYEQYF
TRBJ1-2 TRBV7-8 - - TGTGCCAGCAGCTTAGGAGGGGGGGCGGGTTATGGCTACACCTTC CASSLGGGAGYGYTF
TRBJ1-2 TRBV11-2 - - TGTGCCAGCAGCATGGACAGCTTGGAAGTTGGCTACACCTTC CASSMDSLEVGYTF
TRBJ1-2 TRBV28 - - TGTGCCAGCAGTTTTGGGCCCTATGGCTACACCTTC CASSFGPYGYTF